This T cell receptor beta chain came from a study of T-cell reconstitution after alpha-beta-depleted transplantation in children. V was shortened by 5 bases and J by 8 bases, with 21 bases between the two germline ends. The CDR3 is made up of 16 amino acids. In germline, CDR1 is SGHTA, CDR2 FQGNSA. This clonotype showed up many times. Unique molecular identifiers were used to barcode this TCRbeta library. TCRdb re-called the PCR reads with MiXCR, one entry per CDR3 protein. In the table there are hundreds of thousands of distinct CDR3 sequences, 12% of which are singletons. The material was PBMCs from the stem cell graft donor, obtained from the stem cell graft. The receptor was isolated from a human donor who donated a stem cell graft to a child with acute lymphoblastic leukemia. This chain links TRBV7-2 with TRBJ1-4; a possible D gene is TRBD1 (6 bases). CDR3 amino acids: CASSPLNSGQKEKLFF. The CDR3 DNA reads TGTGCCAGCAGCCCGCTAAACTCCGGACAGAAAGAAAAACTGTTTTTT.